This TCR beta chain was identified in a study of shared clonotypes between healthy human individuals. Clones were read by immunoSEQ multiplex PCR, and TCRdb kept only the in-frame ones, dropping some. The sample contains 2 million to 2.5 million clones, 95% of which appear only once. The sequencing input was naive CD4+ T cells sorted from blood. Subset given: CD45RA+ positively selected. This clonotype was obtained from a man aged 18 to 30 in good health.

The CDR3 spells CASSALGTSTGELFF. DNA for the CDR3: TGTGCCAGCAGTGCACTGGGGACTAGCACCGGGGAGCTGTTTTTT. The V gene is TRBV6-6, the J gene TRBJ2-2, with 8 bases identical to TRBD2. From germline, CDR1 is MNHNY and CDR2 SVGAGI (reference sequence). V gave up 5 bases and J gave up 4 bases; unmatched junction bases: 6. The CDR3 totals 15 residues.